This T cell receptor (beta chain) stems from a study of long-term antiretroviral therapy in people with HIV. Study-wide results and caveats: ART adherence was not documented, and neither viral resistance nor therapy changes had any data.

Every single participant having HIV got treatment inside the United States. Before DNA extraction, roughly 0.85-10 million cryopreserved PBMC were held in the samples. Sequencing used immunoSEQ v3.0 at survey level. In sequencing, roughly 35,000-55,000 T-cell genomes per sample were targeted. Repertoires were generated with immunoSEQ multiplex PCR, while TCRdb's copy carries only in-frame clones and drops some. The table records under 25,000 clones, 70% to 90% of them present only once. Losses at the gene ends were 1 base for V and 3 bases for J; bases not matched to a gene: 4. The V gene's germline CDR1 is SGHRS and CDR2 YFSETQ. The CDR3 spans 15 residues. Worth noting for this clone: The antigen remains unidentified.

Sequencing used unsorted PBMCs, obtained 1.3 years after starting antiretroviral therapy. V and J are TRBV5-1 and TRBJ2-1; TRBD1 matches at 7 bases. This receptor was identified in a man aged 55 to 69 with HIV. The CDR3 region has the DNA TGCGCCAGCAGCTTGTCGGGACAGAACTACAATGAGCAGTTCTTC. Protein: CASSLSGQNYNEQFF.